Presented here are 15 T cell receptor beta chains from one specimen sequenced in a study of molecular identifiers for immune sequencing clone quantification. TCRdb fed the PCR reads into MiXCR, producing one record per CDR3 protein. The table shows approximately 630,000 distinct CDR3 sequences, with approximately 24% occurring only once. The sample taken for sequencing was naive CD8+ T cells from blood, with Jurkat cell RNA spiked in. Regarding subset: FACS-sorted CD8+CD4-CCR7+CD45RA+ naive T cells. All receptors derive from a human donor in good health. Some libraries in this study had Jurkat cell RNA spiked in.

This chain links TRBV27 with TRBJ2-1, with TRBD2 as a possible D gene (7 bases). Trimming removed 3 bases at V and 4 bases at J, with 13 bases between. CDR1 and CDR2 (germline): MNHEY, SMNVEV (reference sequence). There are 15 residues in the CDR3. Here the CDR3 DNA reads TGTGCCAGCAGTTTCAGGGGAGGGGAATACAATGAGCAGTTCTTC. This sequence encodes CASSFRGGEYNEQFF.

To note about this clonotype: A read error may be the cause here, since a much bigger clone is one base away. The CDR3 end shows no conserved phenylalanine or tryptophan, and so a read error is likely. The chain combines TRBV6-2 or TRBV6-3 with TRBJ1-1; tentatively, D is TRBD1 (5 bases). Trimming took 2 bases from V and 0 from J, leaving 13 bases between them. CDR1 and CDR2 (germline): MNHEY, SVGEGT. This CDR3 spans 16 amino acids. The CDR3 here is CASSYGHEDMNTEAFY. Written as DNA, the CDR3 is TGTGCCAGCAGTTACGGACACGAGGACATGAACACTGAAGCTTTCTAT.

This clonotype has ten or more counts. The chain combines TRBV7-2 with TRBJ2-3, with 7 positions matching TRBD2. Trimming at V came to 6 bases and at J to 4 bases, leaving 16 bases not matched to a gene. CDR1 and CDR2 (germline): SGHTA, FQGNSA. The CDR3 totals 17 residues. The CDR3 nucleotides are TGTGCCAGCAGTCGCCGGGGGAGGGCTCCTGGCGCAGATACGCAGTATTTT. It codes for CASSRRGRAPGADTQYF. The entire variable domain, with the rest obtained from reference TRBV7-2 and TRBJ2-3, is as follows: GAGVSQSPSNKVTEKGKDVELRCDPISGHTALYWYRQSLGQGLEFLIYFQGNSAPDKSGLPSDRFSAERTGGSVSTLTIQRTQQEDSAVYLCASSRRGRAPGADTQYFGPGTRLTVL.

The V call is TRBV19, the J call TRBJ1-1, with D possibly TRBD1 on 6 matching bases. This CDR3 has 15 amino acids. The germline V gene encodes CDR1 LNHDA and CDR2 SQIVND (reference sequence). The germline V and J ends were trimmed by 7 bases and 0 bases, with 15 bases remaining between them. The CDR3 reads CASTPKQGLNTEAFF. The CDR3 bases are TGTGCCAGTACGCCTAAACAGGGCCTGAACACTGAAGCTTTCTTT.

This clonotype was found a few times. This chain links TRBV19 with TRBJ2-7, with D possibly matching TRBD2 (5 bases). The V end was cut by 7 bases, the J end by 7 bases, with 23 bases between. The CDR3 totals 15 residues. Germline V gene data show CDR1 as LNHDA and CDR2 as SQIVND (reference sequence). In nucleotides, the CDR3 is TGTGCCAGTAAACAAAGCGGATTAGCCCCCTTGGAGCAGTACTTC. Protein: CASKQSGLAPLEQYF.

This chain uses TRBV19 with TRBJ2-7; perhaps TRBD2 as D (5 bases). The V and J ends lost 5 bases and 2 bases respectively, with 19 bases between them. Germline assignment: CDR1 LNHDA and CDR2 SQIVND (reference sequence). This CDR3 region has 16 residues. CDR3 DNA: TGTGCCAGTAGTCCCTCGGGTCATAACGGGGCCTACGAGCAGTACTTC. This gives the protein CASSPSGHNGAYEQYF.

This clonotype appeared once. A clone one base away is much larger, so this may be a read error. V gene TRBV2 combines with J gene TRBJ2-7; D gene unclear. The V gene's germline CDR1 is SNHLY and CDR2 FYNNEI. The CDR3 contains 13 residues. Written as DNA, the CDR3 is TGTGCCAGCAGTGAAGTTGCTGGGTACGCGCAGTACTTC. Translated: CASSEVAGYAQYF.

The chain links TRBV7-7 to TRBJ2-5, with 11 bases fitting TRBD2. The CDR3 contains 16 residues. The V gene's germline CDR1 is SSHAT and CDR2 FNYEAQ (reference sequence). The ends lost 5 bases at V and 2 bases at J; junction bases unmatched: 7. The CDR3 sequence: CASSPLAGGRQETQYF. The CDR3 bases are TGTGCCAGCAGCCCATTAGCGGGGGGGCGGCAAGAGACCCAGTACTTC.

This clonotype has ten or more counts. The rearrangement joins TRBV6-5 to TRBJ2-1; D is unclear. V was cut by 6 bases and J by 6 bases, with 15 bases left in between. The CDR3 contains 14 residues. CDR1 MNHEY and CDR2 SVGAGI come from the germline V gene. In nucleotides, the CDR3 is TGTGCCAGCAGGTCCCTAGAGTCGGGCAATGAGCAGTTCTTC. Amino acid sequence: CASRSLESGNEQFF.

The V gene is TRBV30, the J gene TRBJ1-5; tentatively, D is TRBD1 (5 bases). This CDR3 is 15 amino acids long. The V and J ends lost 3 bases and 10 bases respectively, with 22 bases between them. Germline values: CDR1 GTSNPN, CDR2 SVGIG (reference sequence). The CDR3 DNA reads TGTGCCTGGAGCGTATCGGGACGGTTAGTAGAACCCCAGCATTTT. Residues: CAWSVSGRLVEPQHF.

With respect to this clonotype: Since a much larger clone is just one base distant, this may be a read error. V is TRBV5-1 and J is TRBJ2-7, with unresolved D. Germline V gene sequence: CDR1 SGHRS, CDR2 YFSETQ. The CDR3 length is 15 residues. Trimming took off 1 base at V and 0 bases at J, with 11 bases between the two ends. This chain's CDR3 is CASSLTTGPSYEQYF. CDR3 coding DNA: TGCGCCAGCAGCTTGACTACCGGACCCTCCTACGAGCAGTACTTC. Full variable domain (remainder filled in from reference TRBV5-1 and TRBJ2-7): KAGVTQTPRYLIKTRGQQVTLSCSPISGHRSVSWYQQTPGQGLQFLFEYFSETQRNKGNFPGRFSGRQFSNSRSEMNVSTLELGDSALYLCASSLTTGPSYEQYFGPGTRLTVT.

For this clonotype: A much more abundant neighbour one base away suggests this may be a read error. The chain joins TRBV20-1 to TRBJ1-5, with 9 positions matching TRBD1. The length of the CDR3 is 15 residues. In germline, CDR1 is DFQATT, CDR2 SNEGSKA (reference sequence). The CDR3 region is CRARAPGQGHQPQHF. For the CDR3, the DNA is TGCAGAGCTAGGGCCCCGGGACAGGGCCATCAGCCCCAGCATTTT.

The gene calls are TRBV6-2 or TRBV6-3 and TRBJ1-5; D gene ambiguous. This CDR3 region has 13 residues. V was shortened by 8 bases and J by 6 bases, with 14 bases between the two germline ends. CDR1 is MNHEY and CDR2 is SVGEGT in the germline V gene. Here the CDR3 reads CASAFWSGQPQHF. Here the CDR3 DNA reads TGTGCCAGCGCCTTCTGGTCGGGTCAGCCCCAGCATTTT.

This chain uses TRBV27 with TRBJ2-7; 11 bases align to TRBD2. The CDR3 sequence is 15 residues long. The germline gives CDR1 MNHEY, CDR2 SMNVEV (reference sequence). V gave up 6 bases and J gave up 0 bases; unmatched junction bases: 4. The CDR3 DNA reads TGTGCCAGCAGACTTGGACTAGCGGGCTCCTACGAGCAGTACTTC. The encoded protein is CASRLGLAGSYEQYF.

A few counts support this clonotype. The genes are TRBV10-1 and TRBJ2-5, with 7 bases aligning to TRBD1. The CDR3 totals 14 residues. Trimming removed 3 bases from V and 1 base from J; junction bases left unmatched: 2. CDR1 WNHNN and CDR2 SYGVQD come from the germline V gene (reference sequence). CDR3: CASSEHRGQETQYF. As DNA, the CDR3 is TGCGCCAGCAGTGAACACAGGGGCCAAGAGACCCAGTACTTC.